This T cell receptor (beta chain) is drawn from a study of shared clonotypes between healthy human individuals. The study, taken as a whole, reports: Larger estimated richness was generally recorded for naive subsets relative to memory subsets. Measured sharing among donors was expected to vary with sequencing depth. Rarefaction showed that sequencing of sorted subsets was incomplete (despite large depth).

Profiling relied on immunoSEQ multiplex PCR, and the TCRdb table lists in-frame clones only, not all of them. The table lists around 510,000 clones, around 95% of them singletons. Turning to this clone: Its antigen is undetermined.

V lost 4 bases to trimming and J lost 2 bases, with 13 bases between them. Germline V CDR1 and CDR2: SGHRS, YFSETQ. This CDR3 spans 14 amino acids. This sequence joins TRBV5-1 and TRBJ2-7, with a tentative D call TRBD1 (5 bases). This clonotype was obtained from a woman aged 30 to 39 in good health. The specimen was naive CD4+ T cells sorted from blood. Regarding subset: CD45RA+ positively selected. In DNA form, the CDR3 reads TGCGCCAGCAGCCTCACAGGCGCGGCCTACGAGCAGTACTTC. Protein: CASSLTGAAYEQYF.